This T cell receptor (beta chain) originates from a study of T cell responses to AZD1222 COVID-19 vaccine. Study summary: Pooled samples include second doses given at about 4 or 12 weeks.

Study-wide results and caveats: Nearly half of spike-specific TCRs reportedly target unmutated variant regions. A mostly white British donor set with more females was recruited, and clonal diversity was possibly underestimated.

Measured with immunoSEQ multiplex PCR; TCRdb has only the in-frame clones, and not every one. The sample has around 150,000 clones, over 65% seen once; the top ten hold 4.1%. The CDR3 runs 16 residues. The germline V gene encodes CDR1 SGHAT and CDR2 FQNNGV. Trimming removed 0 bases from V and 7 bases from J; junction bases left unmatched: 6. A word on this clone: Its specificity is not known.

The V call is TRBV11-2, the J call TRBJ2-3; TRBD2 aligns across 11 bases. The specimen comprised peripheral blood, sampled on day 0 of AZD1222 vaccination. The sequence was obtained from an adult in good health. The CDR3 DNA is TGTGCCAGCAGCTTAGAAACTAGCGGGGGCCGATATACGCAGTATTTT. Its protein is CASSLETSGGRYTQYF.